This TCR beta chain was captured in a study of T cell responses to AZD1222 COVID-19 vaccine. Study results and caveats: Mostly white British, mostly female donors; authors suggested clonal diversity may be underestimated. The breadth and depth of Spike-specific TCRs increased once two AZD1222 doses had been given. Of the AZD1222 recipients, only 5 to 7 were seropositive at baseline. The study sampled repertoires only after the peak T cell response.

Germline V gene sequence: CDR1 SSHAT, CDR2 FNYEAQ (reference sequence). The CDR3 runs to 16 residues. With respect to this clone: Its antigen is not identified. One end of the junction does not line up with germline, which may come from a read error.

Some clones are missing from TCRdb's copy, which holds only in-frame ones; the method was immunoSEQ multiplex PCR. Among about 120,000 clones listed, approximately 90% were seen once. This specimen was peripheral blood, taken on day 0 of AZD1222 vaccination. The genes are TRBV7-7 and TRBJ2-1; 9 bases align to TRBD2. The sequence was obtained from an adult in good health. CDR3 nucleotide sequence: TGTGCTAGCAGCTTAGCGTCGGCTAGCGGGGAAAATGAGCAGTTCTTC. The encoded protein is CASSLASASGENEQFF.